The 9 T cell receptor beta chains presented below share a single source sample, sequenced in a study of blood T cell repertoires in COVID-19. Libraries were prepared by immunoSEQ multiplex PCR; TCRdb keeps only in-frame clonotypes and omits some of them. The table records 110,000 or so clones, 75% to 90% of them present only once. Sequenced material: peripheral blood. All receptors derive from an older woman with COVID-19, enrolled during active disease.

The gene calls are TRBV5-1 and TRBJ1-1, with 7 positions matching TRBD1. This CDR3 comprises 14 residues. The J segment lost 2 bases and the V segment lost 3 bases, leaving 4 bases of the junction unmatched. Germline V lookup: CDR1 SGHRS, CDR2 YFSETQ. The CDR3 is CASSSQGGNTEAFF. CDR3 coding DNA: TGCGCCAGCAGCTCGCAGGGGGGCAACACTGAAGCTTTCTTT.

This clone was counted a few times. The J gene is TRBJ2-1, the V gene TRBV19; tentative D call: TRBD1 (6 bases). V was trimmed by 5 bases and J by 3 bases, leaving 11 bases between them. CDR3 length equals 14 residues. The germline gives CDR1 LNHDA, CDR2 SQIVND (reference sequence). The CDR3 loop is CASSPGQIYNEQFF. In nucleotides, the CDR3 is TGTGCCAGTAGTCCGGGACAAATCTACAATGAGCAGTTCTTC.

CDR3 residues: CASSDSTYPYGYTF. DNA for the CDR3: TGCGCCAGCAGTGATAGCACTTACCCCTATGGCTACACCTTC. The chain uses TRBV10-1 and TRBJ1-2; no definite D call. The CDR3 spans 14 residues. Trimming took off 3 bases at V and 4 bases at J, with 12 bases between the two ends. The V gene's germline CDR1 is WNHNN and CDR2 SYGVQD (reference sequence).

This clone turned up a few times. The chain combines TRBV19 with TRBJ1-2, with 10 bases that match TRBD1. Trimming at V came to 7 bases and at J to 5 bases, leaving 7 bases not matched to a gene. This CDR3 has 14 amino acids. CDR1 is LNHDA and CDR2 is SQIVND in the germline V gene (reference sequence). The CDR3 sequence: CASTRQGAPYGYTF. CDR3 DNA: TGTGCCAGTACCAGACAGGGGGCGCCTTATGGCTACACCTTC.

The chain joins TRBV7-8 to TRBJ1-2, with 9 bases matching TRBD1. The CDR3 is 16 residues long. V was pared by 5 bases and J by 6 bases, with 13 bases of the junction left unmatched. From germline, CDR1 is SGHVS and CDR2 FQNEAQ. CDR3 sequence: CASSPRRVTGGDGYTF. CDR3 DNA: TGTGCCAGCAGCCCTCGGCGGGTAACAGGGGGCGATGGCTACACCTTC. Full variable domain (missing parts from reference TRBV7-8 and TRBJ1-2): GAGVSQSPRYKVAKRGQDVALRCDPISGHVSLFWYQQALGQGPEFLTYFQNEAQLDKSGLPSDRFFAERPEGSVSTLKIQRTQQEDSAVYLCASSPRRVTGGDGYTFGSGTRLTVV.

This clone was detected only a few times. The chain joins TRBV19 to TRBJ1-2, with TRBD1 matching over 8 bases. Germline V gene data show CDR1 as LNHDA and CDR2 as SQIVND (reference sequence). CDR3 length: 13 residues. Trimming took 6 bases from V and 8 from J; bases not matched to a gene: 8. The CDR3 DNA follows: TGTGCCAGTAGCAATGACAGGGGAGTCGGCTACACCTTC. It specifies CASSNDRGVGYTF.

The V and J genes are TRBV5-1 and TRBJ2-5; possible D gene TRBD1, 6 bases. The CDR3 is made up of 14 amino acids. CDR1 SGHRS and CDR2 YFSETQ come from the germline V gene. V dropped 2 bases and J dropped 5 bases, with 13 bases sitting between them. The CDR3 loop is CASSFMGAEETQYF. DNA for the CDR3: TGCGCCAGCAGCTTCATGGGGGCAGAGGAGACCCAGTACTTC. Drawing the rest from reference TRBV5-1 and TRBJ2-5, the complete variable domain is KAGVTQTPRYLIKTRGQQVTLSCSPISGHRSVSWYQQTPGQGLQFLFEYFSETQRNKGNFPGRFSGRQFSNSRSEMNVSTLELGDSALYLCASSFMGAEETQYFGPGTRLLVL.

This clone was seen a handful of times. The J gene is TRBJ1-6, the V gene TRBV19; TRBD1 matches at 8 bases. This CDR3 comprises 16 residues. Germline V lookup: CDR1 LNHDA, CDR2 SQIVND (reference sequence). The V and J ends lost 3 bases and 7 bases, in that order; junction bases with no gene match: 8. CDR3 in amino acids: CASSIYRQGRNSPLHF. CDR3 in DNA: TGTGCCAGTAGTATTTATCGACAGGGGCGAAATTCACCCCTCCACTTT.

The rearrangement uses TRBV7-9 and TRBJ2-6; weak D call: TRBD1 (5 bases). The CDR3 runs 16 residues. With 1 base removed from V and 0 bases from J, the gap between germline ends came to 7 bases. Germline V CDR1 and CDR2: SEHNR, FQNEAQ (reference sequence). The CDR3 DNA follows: TGTGCCAGCAGCTTAGGACAGTTCTCTGGGGCCAACGTCCTGACTTTC. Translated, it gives CASSLGQFSGANVLTF.